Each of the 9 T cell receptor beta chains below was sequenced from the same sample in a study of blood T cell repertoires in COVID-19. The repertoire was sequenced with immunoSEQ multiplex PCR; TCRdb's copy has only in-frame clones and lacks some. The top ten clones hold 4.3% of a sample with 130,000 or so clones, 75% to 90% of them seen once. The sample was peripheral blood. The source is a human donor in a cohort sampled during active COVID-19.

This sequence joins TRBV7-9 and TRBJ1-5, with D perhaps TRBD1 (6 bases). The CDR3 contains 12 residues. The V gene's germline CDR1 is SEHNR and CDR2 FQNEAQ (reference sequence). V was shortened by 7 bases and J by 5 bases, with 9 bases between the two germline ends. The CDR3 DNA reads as TGTGCCAGCACTGGGGGCGATCAGCCCCAGCATTTT. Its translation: CASTGGDQPQHF. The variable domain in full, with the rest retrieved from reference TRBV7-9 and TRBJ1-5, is DTGVSQNPRHKITKRGQNVTFRCDPISEHNRLYWYRQTLGQGPEFLTYFQNEAQLEKSRLLSDRFSAERPKGSFSTLEIQRTEQGDSAMYLCASTGGDQPQHFGDGTRLSIL.

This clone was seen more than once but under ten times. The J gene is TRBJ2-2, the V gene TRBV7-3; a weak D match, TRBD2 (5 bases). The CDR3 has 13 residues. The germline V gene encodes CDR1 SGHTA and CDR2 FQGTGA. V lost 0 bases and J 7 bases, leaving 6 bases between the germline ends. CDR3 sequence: CASSLTGVGELFF. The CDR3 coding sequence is TGTGCCAGCAGCTTAACCGGGGTCGGGGAGCTGTTTTTT. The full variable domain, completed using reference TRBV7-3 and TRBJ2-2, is GAGVSQTPSNKVTEKGKYVELRCDPISGHTALYWYRQSLGQGPEFLIYFQGTGAADDSGLPNDRFFAVRPEGSVSTLKIQRTERGDSAVYLCASSLTGVGELFFGEGSRLTVL.

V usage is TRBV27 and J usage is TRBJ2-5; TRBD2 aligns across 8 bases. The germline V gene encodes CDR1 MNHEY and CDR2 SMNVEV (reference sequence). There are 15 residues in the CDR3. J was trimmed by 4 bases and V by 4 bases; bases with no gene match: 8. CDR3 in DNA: TGTGCCAGCAGTTACGTCGGCGGGAGGATAGAGACCCAGTACTTC. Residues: CASSYVGGRIETQYF.

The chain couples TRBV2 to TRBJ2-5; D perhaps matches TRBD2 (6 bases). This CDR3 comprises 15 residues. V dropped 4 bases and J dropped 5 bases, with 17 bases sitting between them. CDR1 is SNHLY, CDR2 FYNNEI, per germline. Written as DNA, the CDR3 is TGTGCCAGCAGTGTTTCGGGACTCCCGGGCGAGACCCAGTACTTC. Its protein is CASSVSGLPGETQYF.

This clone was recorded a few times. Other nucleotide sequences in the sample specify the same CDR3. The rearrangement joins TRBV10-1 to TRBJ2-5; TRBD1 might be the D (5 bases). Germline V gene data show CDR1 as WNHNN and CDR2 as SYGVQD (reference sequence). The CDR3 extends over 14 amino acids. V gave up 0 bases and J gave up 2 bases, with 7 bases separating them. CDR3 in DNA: TGCGCCAGCAGTGAGTCGGCAGGGCAAGAGACCCAGTACTTC. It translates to CASSESAGQETQYF.

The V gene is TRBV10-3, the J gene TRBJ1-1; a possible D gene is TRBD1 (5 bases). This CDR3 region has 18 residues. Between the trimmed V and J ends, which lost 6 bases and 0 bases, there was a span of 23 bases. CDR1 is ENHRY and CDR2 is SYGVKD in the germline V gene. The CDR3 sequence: CAIRDPGGRDSMNTEAFF. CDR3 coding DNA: TGTGCCATCAGAGATCCCGGGGGAAGAGACAGCATGAACACTGAAGCTTTCTTT.

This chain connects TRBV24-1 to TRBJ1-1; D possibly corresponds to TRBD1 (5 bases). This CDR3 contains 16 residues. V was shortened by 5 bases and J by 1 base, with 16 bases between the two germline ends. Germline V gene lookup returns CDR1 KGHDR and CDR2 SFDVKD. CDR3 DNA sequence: TGTGCCACCAGTGCACTCAGGGCCTTCCAGAACACTGAAGCTTTCTTT. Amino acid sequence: CATSALRAFQNTEAFF.

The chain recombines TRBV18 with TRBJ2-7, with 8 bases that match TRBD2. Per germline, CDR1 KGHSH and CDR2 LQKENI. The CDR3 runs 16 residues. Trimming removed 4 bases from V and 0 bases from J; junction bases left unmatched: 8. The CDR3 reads CASSQLADPSSYEQYF. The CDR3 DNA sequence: TGTGCCAGCTCACAACTAGCGGACCCGAGCTCCTACGAGCAGTACTTC.

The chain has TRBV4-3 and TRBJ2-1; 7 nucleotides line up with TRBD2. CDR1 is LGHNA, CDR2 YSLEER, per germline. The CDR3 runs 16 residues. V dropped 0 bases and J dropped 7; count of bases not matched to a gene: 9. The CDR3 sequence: CASSQDIQRGRNEQFF. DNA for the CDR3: TGCGCCAGCAGCCAAGATATACAGCGGGGTAGAAATGAGCAGTTCTTC.